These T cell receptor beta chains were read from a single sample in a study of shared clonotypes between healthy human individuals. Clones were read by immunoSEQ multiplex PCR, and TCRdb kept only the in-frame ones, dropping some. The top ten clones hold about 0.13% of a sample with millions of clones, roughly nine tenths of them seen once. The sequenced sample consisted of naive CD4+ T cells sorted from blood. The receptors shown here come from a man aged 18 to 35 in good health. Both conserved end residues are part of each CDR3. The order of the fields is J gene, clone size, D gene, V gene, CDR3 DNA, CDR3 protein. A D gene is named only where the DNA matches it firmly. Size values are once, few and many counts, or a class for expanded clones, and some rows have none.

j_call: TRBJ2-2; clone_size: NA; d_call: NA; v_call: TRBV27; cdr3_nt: TGTGCCAGCAGACACGGGACTAACACCGGGGAGCTGTTTTTT; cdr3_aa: CASRHGTNTGELFF
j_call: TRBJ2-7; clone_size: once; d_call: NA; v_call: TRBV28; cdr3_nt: TGTGCCAGCATCCCTGTACAGGGCCACTACGAGCAGTACTTC; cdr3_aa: CASIPVQGHYEQYF
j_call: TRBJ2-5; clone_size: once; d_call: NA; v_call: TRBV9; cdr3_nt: TGTGCCAGCAGCGTAGAATGGGACTCAGGTCGGACCCAGTACTTC; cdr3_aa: CASSVEWDSGRTQYF
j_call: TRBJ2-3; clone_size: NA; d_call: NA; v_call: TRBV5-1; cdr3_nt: TGCGCCAGCAAGGGTACCAAGGTTGATACGCAGTATTTT; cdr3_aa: CASKGTKVDTQYF
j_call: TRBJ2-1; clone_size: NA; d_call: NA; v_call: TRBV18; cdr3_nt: TGTGCCAGCTCACCCGCATTGTACAATGAGCAGTTCTTC; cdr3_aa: CASSPALYNEQFF
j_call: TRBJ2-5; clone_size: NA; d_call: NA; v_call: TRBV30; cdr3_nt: TGTGCCTGGAGTGTACCATGGGGGACTGCCAACCAAGAGACCCAGTACTTC; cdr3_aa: CAWSVPWGTANQETQYF
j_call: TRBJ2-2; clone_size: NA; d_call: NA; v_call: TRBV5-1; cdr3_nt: TGCGCCAGCAGCTTGGATGTTTCGGACACCGGGGAGCTGTTTTTT; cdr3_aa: CASSLDVSDTGELFF
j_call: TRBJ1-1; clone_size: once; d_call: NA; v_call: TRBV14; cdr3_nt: TGTGCCAGCAGCCAAGATCGACACTTGAACACTGAAGCTTTCTTT; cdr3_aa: CASSQDRHLNTEAFF
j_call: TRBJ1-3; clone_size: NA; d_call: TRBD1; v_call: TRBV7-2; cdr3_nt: TGTGCCAGCAGCTTAGCGGTGTTAGGGGGCGGAAACACCATATATTTT; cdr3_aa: CASSLAVLGGGNTIYF
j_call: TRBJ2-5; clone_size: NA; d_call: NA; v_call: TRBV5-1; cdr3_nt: TGCGCCAGCAGCTTGGTTGGGGTGCGGGAGACCCAGTACTTC; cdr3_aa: CASSLVGVRETQYF
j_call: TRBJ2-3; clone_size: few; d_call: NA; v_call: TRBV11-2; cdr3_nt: TGTGCCAGCAGCTTAGATCACGCCCATCAGAGAGGCACAGATACGCAGTATTTT; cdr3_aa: CASSLDHAHQRGTDTQYF
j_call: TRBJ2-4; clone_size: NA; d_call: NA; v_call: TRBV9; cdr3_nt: TGTGCCAGCAGCGTAGGGGGCCTGTGGGACATTCAGTACTTC; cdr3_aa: CASSVGGLWDIQYF
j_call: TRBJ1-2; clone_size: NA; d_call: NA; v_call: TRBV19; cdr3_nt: TGTGCCAGTAGTATCCGGGGGCTCAACTATGGCTACACCTTC; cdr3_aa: CASSIRGLNYGYTF
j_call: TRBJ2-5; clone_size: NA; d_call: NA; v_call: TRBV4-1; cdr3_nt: TGCGCCAGCAGCCAAGGAATGGCGGGGAGTCAAGAGACCCAGTACTTC; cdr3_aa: CASSQGMAGSQETQYF
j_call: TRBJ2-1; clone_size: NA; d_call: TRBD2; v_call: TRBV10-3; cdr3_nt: TGTGCCATCAGTGAGAGATCTAGCGGGACGGGGTCCTACAATGAGCAGTTCTTC; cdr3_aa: CAISERSSGTGSYNEQFF
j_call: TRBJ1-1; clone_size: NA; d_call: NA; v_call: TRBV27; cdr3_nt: TGTGCCAGCAGTTTAATCGGGGTGGGGGGGCTCGGCACTGAAGCTTTCTTT; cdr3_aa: CASSLIGVGGLGTEAFF
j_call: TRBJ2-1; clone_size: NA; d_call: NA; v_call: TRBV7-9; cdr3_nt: TGTGCCAGCAGCTTAAGTCTGGCGGGGTCAGACGGTGAGCAGTTCTTC; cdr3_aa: CASSLSLAGSDGEQFF
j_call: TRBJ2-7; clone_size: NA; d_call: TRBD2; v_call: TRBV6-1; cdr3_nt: TGTGCCAGCCTCGGGACTAGCGACTACGAGCAGTACTTC; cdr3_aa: CASLGTSDYEQYF
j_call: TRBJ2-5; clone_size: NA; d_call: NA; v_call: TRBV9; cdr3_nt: TGTGCCAGCAGCGTAGAAACCGGCAACCCGGCAGAGACCCAGTACTTC; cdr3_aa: CASSVETGNPAETQYF
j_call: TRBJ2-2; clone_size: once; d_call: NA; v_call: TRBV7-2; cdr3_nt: TGTGCCAGCAGCTGGGGGCCGGCGGGCGGGGAGCTGTTTTTT; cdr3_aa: CASSWGPAGGELFF
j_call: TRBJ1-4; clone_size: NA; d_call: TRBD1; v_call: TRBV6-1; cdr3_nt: TGTGCCAGCAGTGGGAGACAGGGGATTGGCAAACTGTTTTTT; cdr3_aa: CASSGRQGIGKLFF
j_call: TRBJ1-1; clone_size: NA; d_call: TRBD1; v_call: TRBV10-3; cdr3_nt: TGTGCCATCAGGGGGGCAGGGGGAAGAGGTCTGTACACTGAAGCTTTCTTT; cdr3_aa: CAIRGAGGRGLYTEAFF